Below are 22 T cell receptor beta chains sequenced from a single sample in a study of T cell repertoires in cytomegalovirus infection. These receptors have no known antigen. TCRdb reprocessed the reads with MiXCR, giving one entry per CDR3 protein. The sample has about 700,000 distinct CDR3 sequences; about 30% are singletons. Sequencing used cultured PBMCs, obtained from culture after CMV antigen stimulation. The receptors shown here come from a human donor in good health (CMV status not recorded). Some clones in this sample may be carry-over from other donors' samples.

This clonotype was seen many times. CDR3 in amino acids: CASSPRVREAGQADTQYF. CDR3 DNA: TGTGCCAGCAGCCCGCGCGTTCGGGAGGCAGGGCAAGCAGATACGCAGTATTTT. V usage is TRBV7-8 and J usage is TRBJ2-3; 7 positions match TRBD2. The CDR3 has 18 amino acids. Germline CDR1 and CDR2: SGHVS and FQNEAQ. V shed 5 bases, J shed 4 bases, and the junction held 18 bases outside the gene matches.

This clonotype has more than one count but fewer than ten. V usage is TRBV5-5 and J usage is TRBJ1-5, with 7 nucleotides matching TRBD1. The CDR3 runs to 13 residues. V shed 4 bases and J 7 bases; nucleotides not matched to a gene: 5. Germline CDR1 SGHKS, CDR2 YYEKEE (reference sequence). CDR3 residues: CASSATGDQPQHF. The CDR3 DNA reads as TGTGCCAGCAGCGCCACAGGGGACCAGCCCCAGCATTTT.

The CDR3 spells CASSSLFSGTRFNEQYF. The CDR3 nucleotides are TGTGCCAGCAGTTCATTATTCTCCGGGACTAGGTTCAACGAGCAGTACTTC. The rearrangement links TRBV28 to TRBJ2-7; 8 bases align to TRBD2. J gave up 5 bases and V 4 bases, and 16 bases lay outside the gene matches. Per germline, CDR1 MDHEN and CDR2 SYDVKM. This CDR3 contains 17 residues. The whole variable domain, filled in from reference TRBV28 and TRBJ2-7, reads DVKVTQSSRYLVKRTGEKVFLECVQDMDHENMFWYRQDPGLGLRLIYFSYDVKMKEKGDIPEGYSVSREKKERFSLILESASTNQTSMYLCASSSLFSGTRFNEQYFGPGTRLTVT.

A note on this clonotype: Mismatch with germline at one junction end may stem from a read error. The J gene is TRBJ1-1, the V gene TRBV6-6; D ambiguous. The CDR3 contains 13 residues. CDR1 and CDR2 from the germline V gene are MNHNY and SVGAGI (reference sequence). CDR3 DNA: TGTGCCAGCAGTTACGAACGGAACACTAAAGCTTTCTTT. Translation gives CASSYERNTKAFF.

The table lists this clonotype with a few counts. The chain couples TRBV19 to TRBJ1-5, with no clear D. This CDR3 is 13 amino acids long. Trimming took off 5 bases at V and 5 bases at J, with 10 bases between the two ends. Germline CDR1 reads LNHDA; CDR2 reads SQIVND (reference sequence). CDR3 nucleotide sequence: TGTGCCAGTAGTGGATACCCTTATCAGCCCCAGCATTTT. Its protein is CASSGYPYQPQHF.

This clonotype has more than one count but fewer than ten. The rearrangement uses TRBV7-9 and TRBJ2-2; 7 nucleotides agree with TRBD2. Germline V gene data show CDR1 as SEHNR and CDR2 as FQNEAQ (reference sequence). The CDR3 length is 16 residues. V shed 7 bases, J shed 1 base, and the junction held 9 bases outside the gene matches. CDR3 protein: CASTPRERGNTGELFF. The CDR3 DNA reads as TGTGCCAGCACCCCCAGGGAGCGGGGGAACACCGGGGAGCTGTTTTTT.

This clonotype has ten or more counts. This rearrangement joins TRBV7-2 to TRBJ1-6; 7 nucleotides agree with TRBD1. The germline V gene has CDR1 SGHTA and CDR2 FQGNSA. With 2 bases clipped from V and 7 bases from J, the junction kept 5 bases outside the gene matches. The CDR3 sequence is 15 residues long. The chain's CDR3 is CASSLLTGLNSPLHF. Here the CDR3 DNA reads TGTGCCAGCAGCTTACTGACAGGGCTCAATTCACCCCTCCACTTT.

This clonotype has more than one count but fewer than ten. The chain recombines TRBV2 with TRBJ2-3; D unclear. Trimming took off 8 bases at V and 2 bases at J, with 11 bases between the two ends. The CDR3 totals 13 residues. Germline V lookup: CDR1 SNHLY, CDR2 FYNNEI. CDR3 nucleotide sequence: TGTGCCAGCTCTGAGCAGGACACAGATACGCAGTATTTT. Encoded protein: CASSEQDTDTQYF.

This chain links TRBV15 with TRBJ2-3; 13 bases agree with TRBD2. CDR1 is LNHNV and CDR2 is YYDKDF in the germline V gene (reference sequence). The CDR3 has 19 residues. V lost 6 bases, J lost 1 base, and 13 bases stayed unmatched. For the CDR3, the DNA is TGTGCCACCAGTAACCGACTAGCGGGGGGCCCGACCCGCACAGATACGCAGTATTTT. Translated, it gives CATSNRLAGGPTRTDTQYF.

This clonotype was observed a handful of times. The chain has TRBV7-9 and TRBJ1-2; possible D gene TRBD1, 5 bases. The CDR3 spans 13 residues. Trimming took off 7 bases at V and 3 bases at J, with 12 bases between the two ends. Germline-derived CDR1 and CDR2 are SEHNR and FQNEAQ (reference sequence). The CDR3 loop reads CASKVVGDYGYTF. The CDR3 DNA is TGTGCCAGCAAAGTCGTAGGGGACTATGGCTACACCTTC. Combining the CDR3 with reference TRBV7-9 and TRBJ1-2 gives the whole variable domain DTGVSQNPRHKITKRGQNVTFRCDPISEHNRLYWYRQTLGQGPEFLTYFQNEAQLEKSRLLSDRFSAERPKGSFSTLEIQRTEQGDSAMYLCASKVVGDYGYTFGSGTRLTVV.

V usage is TRBV6-1 and J usage is TRBJ1-2, with no clear D. Trimming cost V 0 bases and J 4 bases, with 9 bases left between them. Looked up from germline, CDR1 is MNHNS and CDR2 is SASEGT. CDR3 length: 14 residues. CDR3 in DNA: TGTGCCAGCAGTGAAGCGCTGAACCGCTATGGCTACACCTTC. Translating gives CASSEALNRYGYTF.

V is TRBV7-4 and J is TRBJ2-7, with 9 bases that match TRBD1. The CDR3 length is 15 residues. Germline CDR1 and CDR2: SGHVT and SQSDAQ. J lost 2 bases, V lost 5 bases, and 7 bases had no gene match. CDR3 in amino acids: CASSDQDRGPYEQYF. The DNA of the CDR3 is TGTGCCAGCAGCGACCAGGACAGGGGCCCCTACGAGCAGTACTTC.

This clonotype showed up just a few times. The V and J genes are TRBV7-9 and TRBJ2-5; 7 bases line up with TRBD1. The CDR3 is 19 amino acids. CDR1 is SEHNR, CDR2 FQNEAQ, per germline (reference sequence). V lost 1 base, J lost 1 base, and 15 bases stayed unmatched. This chain's CDR3 is CASSLVYRLDTGVQETQYF. CDR3 nucleotide sequence: TGTGCCAGCAGCTTAGTATACAGGCTAGATACAGGGGTCCAAGAGACCCAGTACTTC.

The chain has TRBV12-3 or TRBV12-4 and TRBJ2-1; 8 bases are a match to TRBD1. The CDR3 consists of 12 residues. Trimming took 4 bases from V and 8 from J; bases not matched to a gene: 1. CDR3 in DNA: TGTGCCAGCAGTTCCAGGGGGCATGAGCAGTTCTTC. It specifies CASSSRGHEQFF.

This chain connects TRBV2 to TRBJ2-1; no definite D call. Per germline, CDR1 SNHLY and CDR2 FYNNEI. The CDR3 has 16 amino acids. Trimming cost V 1 base and J 2 bases, with 12 bases left between them. The CDR3 nucleotides are TGTGCCAGCAGTGAAGGTGGCACAGTCCCCTACAATGAGCAGTTCTTC. Residues: CASSEGGTVPYNEQFF.

In regard to this clonotype: As the CDR3 is not closed by the conserved phenylalanine or tryptophan, this likely results from a read error. V is TRBV29-1 and J is TRBJ1-2; D not resolved. The CDR3 contains 11 residues. V lost 8 bases to trimming and J lost 3 bases, with 10 bases between them. Germline loops: CDR1 SQVTM, CDR2 ANQGSEA. CDR3 bases: TGCAGCTTTGCCGGCGACTATGGCTACACCCTC. This translates into CSFAGDYGYTL.

The table lists this clonotype with a few counts. This chain links TRBV4-3 with TRBJ1-1; D is ambiguous. Germline V CDR1 and CDR2: LGHNA, YSLEER. The CDR3 runs 15 residues. The V end lost 0 bases, the J end lost 4 bases, and 12 bases lay between the germline ends. The CDR3 region has the DNA TGCGCCAGCAGCCAAGATCGGGGTTTAATCACTGAAGCTTTCTTT. Its protein product is CASSQDRGLITEAFF.

In its sample, this clonotype was seen a few times. This chain joins TRBV6-1 and TRBJ2-7; 7 bases line up with TRBD1. Germline lookup yields CDR1 MNHNS and CDR2 SASEGT. The CDR3 spans 18 residues. V lost 3 bases and J lost 0; bases outside the gene matches: 14. The CDR3 is CASSERQGAPVPSYEQYF. As DNA, the CDR3 is TGTGCCAGCAGTGAGAGACAGGGCGCCCCTGTCCCCTCCTACGAGCAGTACTTC.

This clonotype has just one count. The J gene is TRBJ2-4, the V gene TRBV7-9; 7 bases agree with TRBD1. J lost 9 bases, V lost 3 bases, and 11 bases had no gene match. This CDR3 comprises 15 residues. Germline CDR1 and CDR2: SEHNR and FQNEAQ (reference sequence). The CDR3 coding sequence is TGTGCCAGCAGCTTTGGGACGGGGACAGTACCCATTCAGTACTTC. Translation gives CASSFGTGTVPIQYF.

This clonotype was found a few times. The CDR3 DNA reads TGTGCCAGCAGCTTAGGGAGCACGAGGGGGGAGACCCAGTACTTC. Amino acids: CASSLGSTRGETQYF. The rearrangement links TRBV7-2 to TRBJ2-5; a weak D match, TRBD1 (6 bases). Trimming removed 1 base from V and 5 bases from J, with 14 bases in between. The CDR3 covers 15 residues. Per the germline V gene, CDR1 is SGHTA and CDR2 is FQGNSA. Looking up the rest from reference TRBV7-2 and TRBJ2-5 gives the full variable domain: GAGVSQSPSNKVTEKGKDVELRCDPISGHTALYWYRQSLGQGLEFLIYFQGNSAPDKSGLPSDRFSAERTGGSVSTLTIQRTQQEDSAVYLCASSLGSTRGETQYFGPGTRLLVL.

This clonotype has a count of ten or more. The chain combines TRBV7-2 with TRBJ2-5; 10 bases are a match to TRBD2. Germline CDR1 and CDR2: SGHTA and FQGNSA. Germline trimming cut 5 bases from V and 4 bases from J; bases unmatched to any gene: 7. This CDR3 has 15 residues. This CDR3 reads CASSPLAGAPETQYF. Here the CDR3 DNA reads TGTGCCAGCAGCCCCCTAGCGGGAGCCCCAGAGACCCAGTACTTC.

V usage is TRBV4-3 and J usage is TRBJ1-4, with a tentative D call TRBD1 (5 bases). The CDR3 covers 16 residues. The V gene lost 0 bases and the J gene lost 7 bases, with 15 bases spanning the gap. CDR1 is LGHNA and CDR2 is YSLEER in the germline V gene. CDR3 nucleotide sequence: TGCGCCAGCAGCCAAGATCCGCAGGGAGAAGTTGAAAAACTGTTTTTT. Its protein is CASSQDPQGEVEKLFF.